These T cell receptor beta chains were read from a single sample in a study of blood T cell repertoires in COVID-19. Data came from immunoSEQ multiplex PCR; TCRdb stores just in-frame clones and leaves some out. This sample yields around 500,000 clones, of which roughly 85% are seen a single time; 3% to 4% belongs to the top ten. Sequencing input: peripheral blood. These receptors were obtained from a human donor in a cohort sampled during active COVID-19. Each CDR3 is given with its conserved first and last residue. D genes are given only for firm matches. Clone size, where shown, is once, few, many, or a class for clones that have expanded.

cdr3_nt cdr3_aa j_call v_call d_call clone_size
TGTGCCAGCAGCTTATTTTCGTCGAACACTGAAGCTTTCTTT CASSLFSSNTEAFF TRBJ1-1 TRBV7-9 . .
TGTGCCTGGAGTAGGGGGGGTGGCTATGGCTACACCTTC CAWSRGGGYGYTF TRBJ1-2 TRBV30 . once
TGTGCCAGCAGCTATTACAGGGAACCTAATGAGCAGTTCTTC CASSYYREPNEQFF TRBJ2-1 TRBV7-2 . once
TGTGCCAGCAGCCAAGAATACACAGATACGCAGTATTTT CASSQEYTDTQYF TRBJ2-3 TRBV4-2 . .
TGTGCCAGCTCCCTCTCTGGGGCCAACGTCCTGACTTTC CASSLSGANVLTF TRBJ2-6 TRBV18 . .
TGTGCCAGCAGGCGGACTAGCGGATACACCGGGGAGCTGTTTTTT CASRRTSGYTGELFF TRBJ2-2 TRBV6-4 TRBD2 .
TGTGCCAGCAGCGCCACTAGGAGCTCCTACGAGCAGTACTTC CASSATRSSYEQYF TRBJ2-7 TRBV5-4 . .
TGCAGCGGTAGGGACAGTCGGAAGACCCAGTACTTC CSGRDSRKTQYF TRBJ2-5 TRBV29-1 TRBD1 .
TGTGCCAGCAGCAAAAAGAGGGGGACAGGGTCGGGATCTGGGGCCAACGTCCTGACTTTC CASSKKRGTGSGSGANVLTF TRBJ2-6 TRBV21-1 . .
TGTGCCAGCAGTGTCGCGGGACTCGCATTTGGGGCCAACGTCCTGACTTTC CASSVAGLAFGANVLTF TRBJ2-6 TRBV2 . .
TGTGCCAGCAGCTTACCAGGGACTAGCGGGGCTGAGCAGTTCTTC CASSLPGTSGAEQFF TRBJ2-1 TRBV7-9 TRBD2 .
TGTGCCAGCAGCCTACGGACAGGGTATACCCCCCAGCATTTT CASSLRTGYTPQHF TRBJ1-5 TRBV3-1/TRBV3-2 TRBD1 few
TGTGCCAGCAGCCAAGGGACAGGGGACTATGGCTACACCTTC CASSQGTGDYGYTF TRBJ1-2 TRBV3-1/TRBV3-2 TRBD1 .
TGTGCCACCAGTGACCGAACAGGGGTCCGAGGCTACACCTTC CATSDRTGVRGYTF TRBJ1-2 TRBV24-1 TRBD1 .
TGCGCCAGCAGCTTAGGGACTAACACAGATACGCAGTATTTT CASSLGTNTDTQYF TRBJ2-3 TRBV5-1 TRBD2 once
TGTGCCTGGAGCCACAGGGGGCGCCCCACCTATGGCTACACCTTC CAWSHRGRPTYGYTF TRBJ1-2 TRBV30 TRBD1 once
TGTGCCAGCAGCTTGGTGCTAGCGGAGACAGATACGCAGTATTTT CASSLVLAETDTQYF TRBJ2-3 TRBV5-6 TRBD2 .
TGTGCCAGCAGCCGTCAAAACAGGGATGCTTACGAGCAGTACTTC CASSRQNRDAYEQYF TRBJ2-7 TRBV7-9 . .
TGTGCCAGCACAGGGTGGGACACTGAAGCTTTCTTT CASTGWDTEAFF TRBJ1-1 TRBV12-3/TRBV12-4 . .
TGTGCCAGCTCACCACCGTCTTTGAGCCTTCACAGTGGCTACACCTTC CASSPPSLSLHSGYTF TRBJ1-2 TRBV18 . .
TGTGCCAGCAGCCTCGACACCGGTTGGCAGGGCGTCCATGGCTACACCTTC CASSLDTGWQGVHGYTF TRBJ1-2 TRBV11-2 . .
TGTGCCAGCAGTGTTAGACTGGGGGGGCTTAATTCACCCCTCCACTTT CASSVRLGGLNSPLHF TRBJ1-6 TRBV28 . .
TGTGCCACCGGAAGCGGGTACGAGCAGTACTTC CATGSGYEQYF TRBJ2-7 TRBV24-1 . .
TGTGCCAGCAGCCGGGACAGGGGATCTGGAAACACCATATATTTT CASSRDRGSGNTIYF TRBJ1-3 TRBV7-2 TRBD1 few
TGCAGCGTTGTAGAGGGACTCGGGGCCTACGAGCAGTACTTC CSVVEGLGAYEQYF TRBJ2-7 TRBV29-1 . once
TGTGCCAGCAGCTTAGTGGGGTCTAGCGGTTCGAAAGATACGCAGTATTTT CASSLVGSSGSKDTQYF TRBJ2-3 TRBV7-6 TRBD2 .
TGTGCCAGCAGTTTAGGCCCTCAGCCCCAGCATTTT CASSLGPQPQHF TRBJ1-5 TRBV28 . few
TGTGCCAGCAGCTCGGGGGTAAATCAGCCCCAGCATTTT CASSSGVNQPQHF TRBJ1-5 TRBV7-9 . .
TGTGCCAGCAGCTCTAGAGCGGGAGGGCCCTCCGATGAGCAGTTCTTC CASSSRAGGPSDEQFF TRBJ2-1 TRBV7-2 TRBD2 .
TGTGCCAGCAGCACCGGACAGGGTGGCTATGGCTACACCTTC CASSTGQGGYGYTF TRBJ1-2 TRBV7-2 TRBD1 few
TGTGCCAGTAGTATTGGGGGAGGAACGACCTCGGCCCAGCATTTT CASSIGGGTTSAQHF TRBJ1-5 TRBV19 . .
TGCGCCAGCAGCCAAGAGTTTCCTAGCGGAACCTACAATGAGCAGTTCTTC CASSQEFPSGTYNEQFF TRBJ2-1 TRBV4-3 TRBD2 .
TGTGCCAGCAGCTTAATTGAGGGCACTGAAGCTTTCTTT CASSLIEGTEAFF TRBJ1-1 TRBV7-2 . once
TGTGCCAGTATTTCGGACGGGGGGTACACCGGGGAGCTGTTTTTT CASISDGGYTGELFF TRBJ2-2 TRBV19 TRBD2 .
TGTGCCAGCAGACGCGGACAGGAAGAGGAGCAGTACTTC CASRRGQEEEQYF TRBJ2-7 TRBV6-5 TRBD1 .
TGTGCCACCAGCAGAGATAGGGCAGGGGGCTATGGCTACACCTTC CATSRDRAGGYGYTF TRBJ1-2 TRBV15 TRBD1 .
TGTGCCAGCAGCCGTCGCTTAGGACAGGGGGGTGTGAACACCGGGGAGCTGTTTTTT CASSRRLGQGGVNTGELFF TRBJ2-2 TRBV14 TRBD1 few
TGTGCCAGCAGCGTAGATGCGGGGGCGAACACCGGGGAGCTGTTTTTT CASSVDAGANTGELFF TRBJ2-2 TRBV9 TRBD2 few